This T cell receptor (beta chain) was found in a study of cytomegalovirus exposure and HLA in healthy donors. Per germline, CDR1 MNHEY and CDR2 SMNVEV (reference sequence). V gave up 5 bases and J gave up 4 bases, with 15 bases separating them. This CDR3 spans 15 amino acids. 60 Vbeta and 13 Jbeta primers were used in PCR. The table came from immunoSEQ multiplex PCR; TCRdb's copy has only in-frame clones and leaves some out. This table has 150,000 to 200,000 clones, around four fifths appearing once. The clonotype originates from a man aged 35-49 years in good health and CMV-seropositive. V gene TRBV27 combines with J gene TRBJ2-1, with a tentative D call TRBD1 (6 bases). The sequenced sample was PBMCs. The CDR3 here is CASSKIDRTYNEQFF. CDR3 coding DNA: TGTGCCAGCAGTAAAATCGACAGGACTTACAATGAGCAGTTCTTC.